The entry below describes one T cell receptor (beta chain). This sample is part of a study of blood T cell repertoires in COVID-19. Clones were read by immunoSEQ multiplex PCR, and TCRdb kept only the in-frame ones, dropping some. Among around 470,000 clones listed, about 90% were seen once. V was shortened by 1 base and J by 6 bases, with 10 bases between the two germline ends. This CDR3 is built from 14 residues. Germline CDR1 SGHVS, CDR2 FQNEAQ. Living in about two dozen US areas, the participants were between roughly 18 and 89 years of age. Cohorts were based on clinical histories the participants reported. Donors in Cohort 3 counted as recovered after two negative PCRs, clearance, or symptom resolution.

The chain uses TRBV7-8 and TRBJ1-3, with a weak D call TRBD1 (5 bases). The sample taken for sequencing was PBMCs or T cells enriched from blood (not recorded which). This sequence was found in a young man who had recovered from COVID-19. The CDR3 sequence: CASSLVAGPNTIYF. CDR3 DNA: TGTGCCAGCAGCTTAGTAGCGGGGCCAAACACCATATATTTT.